This T cell receptor (beta chain) was recovered during a study of cytomegalovirus exposure and HLA in healthy donors. This PCR relied on a set of 60 Vbeta primers and 13 Jbeta primers. Sequencing was performed with immunoSEQ multiplex PCR; in TCRdb, only in-frame clones are kept and a portion is missing. The sample lists tens of thousands of clones, about 73% seen once, with over 9.5% in the top ten. Germline V lookup: CDR1 KGHSH, CDR2 LQKENI. V lost 6 bases and J 11 bases, leaving 17 bases between the germline ends. The CDR3 sequence is 12 residues long. Note on this clone: Its matching antigen is unknown.

Broader study findings: The study listed 164 cytomegalovirus-associated TCR beta chains. In a later analysis, a genetic analysis reported fewer productive-TCR N-insertions in an Asian-associated ancestry cluster than the cohort average.

The genes are TRBV18 and TRBJ2-7; D might be TRBD2 (6 bases). This receptor was obtained from a woman in her 30s in good health and CMV-seronegative. The sample was PBMCs. The CDR3 loop reads CASSGGADQEYF. The CDR3 nucleotides read TGTGCCAGCTCCGGGGGAGCAGACCAGGAGTACTTC. Together with reference TRBV18 and TRBJ2-7, the CDR3 gives the full variable domain: NAGVMQNPRHLVRRRGQEARLRCSPMKGHSHVYWYRQLPEEGLKFMVYLQKENIIDESGMPKERFSAEFPKEGPSILRIQQVVRGDSAAYFCASSGGADQEYFGPGTRLTVT.